These 11 T cell receptor beta chains originate from one sample sequenced in a study of blood T cells in healthy people across ages (dated by TCRdb to between 2015 and 2016). Library preparation employed 5' RACE. The second PCR ran for about 6 to 12 cycles and used a J-beta primer mix along with a sample-barcoded 5' primer. Using fastp trimming at Q25 and MiXCR clonotype assembly, TCRdb reanalyzed the public sequencing data and kept in-frame beta chains. One record per CDR3 amino acid sequence lists the most common genes and DNA. Across this sample there are 1.5 million to 2 million distinct CDR3 sequences, with roughly two fifths seen only once. The ten largest clonotypes hold 20% to 25% of the sample. The sample consisted of blood. The receptors shown here come from a human donor in good health.

The chain joins TRBV20-1 to TRBJ2-7; 7 bases fit TRBD1. Germline-derived CDR1 and CDR2 are DFQATT and SNEGSKA (reference sequence). The J segment lost 2 bases and the V segment lost 5 bases, leaving 9 bases of the junction unmatched. The CDR3 sequence is 14 residues long. The CDR3 region is CSAGTGTAAYEQYF. The DNA of the CDR3 is TGCAGTGCTGGGACCGGGACAGCCGCCTACGAGCAGTACTTC.

This clonotype has ten or more counts. The chain recombines TRBV9 with TRBJ2-2, with D perhaps being TRBD1 or TRBD2 (6 bases each). V was cut by 2 bases and J by 7 bases, with 12 bases left in between. Germline V gene sequence: CDR1 SGDLS, CDR2 YYNGEE. The CDR3 extends over 14 amino acids. This chain's CDR3 is CASSVGGRNGELFF. The CDR3 DNA follows: TGTGCCAGCAGCGTTGGGGGGCGGAACGGGGAGCTGTTTTTT.

This clonotype was seen ten or more times. DNA of the CDR3: TGTGCCAGCAGCCTAGGGCATGAGCAGTTCTTC. Translated: CASSLGHEQFF. The V call is TRBV3-1, the J call TRBJ2-1; no clear D gene. From germline, CDR1 is LGHDT and CDR2 YNNKEL (reference sequence). The CDR3 loop spans 11 amino acids. V was clipped by 4 bases and J by 8 bases, with 6 bases between them.

This chain uses TRBV9 with TRBJ2-5, with a possible D match to TRBD2 (5 bases). Deletions cut 7 bases from V and 5 bases from J, with 15 bases between. From germline, CDR1 is SGDLS and CDR2 YYNGEE. This CDR3 region has 13 residues. CDR3 residues: CASSTGDWETQYF. The CDR3, as DNA: TGTGCCAGCTCCACCGGGGATTGGGAGACCCAGTACTTC.

This clonotype appeared a single time. V is TRBV12-3 or TRBV12-4 and J is TRBJ2-1; no definite D call. The better agreement between TRBJ2-7 and the DNA end casts doubt on the J call. CDR3 length: 16 residues. As DNA, the CDR3 is TGTGCCAACTCCAAGGTCGCCAGTCCCCCGTACAATGAGCAGTACTTC. Its translation: CANSKVASPPYNEQYF.

The table lists this clonotype with a count of one. The chain uses TRBV2 and TRBJ1-2; D perhaps matches TRBD1 (5 bases). Germline V lookup: CDR1 SNHLY, CDR2 FYNNEI. With 3 bases removed from V and 8 bases from J, the gap between germline ends came to 13 bases. The CDR3 loop spans 13 amino acids. The CDR3 nucleotides read TGTGCCAGCAGTGATCAGGGCATCTACGGCTACACCTTC. Amino acid sequence: CASSDQGIYGYTF.

A word on this clonotype: Germline is not matched at one junction end, which may reflect a read error. The V and J genes are TRBV18 and TRBJ2-1; 8 bases map to TRBD2. CDR3 size: 16 residues. CDR1 KGHSH and CDR2 LQKENI come from the germline V gene. In DNA, the CDR3 is TGTGCCAGCTCACCAATGCGAAGCGGGGGAAACAATGAGCGGTTCTTC. It yields the protein CASSPMRSGGNNERFF.

The chain is built from TRBV29-1 and TRBJ2-3; TRBD1 is a possible D gene (5 bases). The germline gives CDR1 SQVTM, CDR2 ANQGSEA. V was trimmed by 3 bases and J by 5 bases, leaving 15 bases between them. The CDR3 sequence is 14 residues long. In nucleotides, the CDR3 is TGCAGCGTTGATTGGGGCAGGGTGGGAGATACGCAGTATTTT. Translating gives CSVDWGRVGDTQYF.

The V call is TRBV18, the J call TRBJ1-1; 9 bases map to TRBD1. Trimming removed 3 bases from V and 1 base from J; junction bases left unmatched: 6. The CDR3 spans 16 residues. CDR1 KGHSH and CDR2 LQKENI come from the germline V gene. This CDR3 reads CASSPTGGEGNTEAFF. In DNA form, the CDR3 reads TGTGCCAGCTCACCTACAGGGGGCGAAGGGAACACTGAAGCTTTCTTT.

The V call is TRBV7-2, the J call TRBJ2-1; the match to TRBD2 covers 8 bases. TRBJ2-7 explains the end of the DNA better; the J call may be wrong. Per the germline V gene, CDR1 is SGHTA and CDR2 is FQGNSA. This CDR3 spans 15 amino acids. CDR3 in amino acids: CASSASGGSYNEQYF. In DNA form, the CDR3 reads TGTGCCAGCAGCGCGAGCGGGGGATCCTACAATGAGCAGTACTTC.

V usage is TRBV5-1 and J usage is TRBJ2-5; 9 bases align to TRBD2. Per germline, CDR1 SGHRS and CDR2 YFSETQ. The ends lost 2 bases at V and 4 bases at J; junction bases unmatched: 9. The CDR3 runs 16 residues. CDR3 loop: CASSFSGGPLRETQYF. In nucleotides, the CDR3 is TGCGCCAGCAGCTTTAGCGGGGGCCCGTTGAGAGAGACCCAGTACTTC.